Below, 32 T cell receptor beta chains from the same sample are listed, as sequenced in a study of blood T cells in healthy people across ages. Primers used in a second PCR of about 6 to 11 cycles were a sample-barcoded 5' primer and a J-beta primer mix. Using its own MiXCR run on the 5' RACE reads, TCRdb lists one record per CDR3 protein. The data contain over 600,000 distinct CDR3 sequences, 46% of them seen just once; the ten biggest clones take up less than 20%. Sequences were obtained from blood. The receptors here all came from a man older than 75 in good health.

There are many counts of this clonotype. The chain uses TRBV10-2 and TRBJ2-3, with 9 bases fitting TRBD2. J lost 6 bases, V lost 0 bases, and 10 bases had no gene match. The CDR3 is 17 residues long. CDR1 WSHSY and CDR2 SAAADI come from the germline V gene. The CDR3 region has the DNA TGCGCCAGCAGTGAGTCGTTTCCGGGGAGCGGGAGGGATACGCAGTATTTT. Translated: CASSESFPGSGRDTQYF.

In regard to this clonotype: At one end, the junction sequence differs from germline, possibly due to a read error. CDR3 sequence (DNA): TGCGCCAGCACCTTGGACAGCAGCACAGATACGCAGTATTTT. Translated, it gives CASTLDSSTDTQYF. The rearrangement uses TRBV5-1 and TRBJ2-3; tentatively, D is TRBD1 (6 bases). The CDR3 spans 14 residues. Germline loops: CDR1 SGHRS, CDR2 YFSETQ.

At least ten counts were recorded for this clonotype. This chain connects TRBV12-3 or TRBV12-4 to TRBJ2-3; unclear D gene. V lost 8 bases to trimming and J lost 2 bases, with 5 bases between them. This CDR3 has 11 residues. The CDR3 region has the DNA TGTGCCAGCCAGTACACAGATACGCAGTATTTT. This encodes CASQYTDTQYF.

The V and J genes are TRBV5-1 and TRBJ2-2, with TRBD1 matching 12 bases. V was clipped by 5 bases and J by 1 base; unmatched bases: 6. Germline assignment: CDR1 SGHRS and CDR2 YFSETQ. This CDR3 has 17 residues. The CDR3 protein is CASSPGTGGLNTGELFF. CDR3 in DNA: TGCGCCAGCAGTCCCGGGACAGGGGGCCTGAACACCGGGGAGCTGTTTTTT. Looking up the rest from reference TRBV5-1 and TRBJ2-2 gives the full variable domain: KAGVTQTPRYLIKTRGQQVTLSCSPISGHRSVSWYQQTPGQGLQFLFEYFSETQRNKGNFPGRFSGRQFSNSRSEMNVSTLELGDSALYLCASSPGTGGLNTGELFFGEGSRLTVL.

A note on this clonotype: The junction differs from germline at one of its ends, possibly a read error. The CDR3 sequence: CASRPDRTNNQQFF. The DNA for the CDR3 is TGCGCCAGCAGACCAGACAGGACCAACAATCAGCAGTTCTTC. The rearrangement uses TRBV11-2 and TRBJ2-1; D is possibly TRBD1 (6 bases). Germline CDR1 SGHAT, CDR2 FQNNGV. The CDR3 length is 14 residues.

The rearrangement joins TRBV24-1 to TRBJ2-4; tentative D call: TRBD1 (5 bases). The V gene's germline CDR1 is KGHDR and CDR2 SFDVKD. This CDR3 is built from 15 residues. Trimming stripped 4 bases from V and 3 bases from J, with 12 bases between. The chain's CDR3 is CATSEGQGGKNIQYF. The CDR3 DNA is TGTGCCACCAGTGAGGGGCAGGGTGGCAAAAACATTCAGTACTTC.

The genes are TRBV29-1 and TRBJ2-5; tentatively, D is TRBD1 or TRBD2 (5 bases each). The CDR3 loop spans 11 amino acids. Germline CDR1 and CDR2: SQVTM and ANQGSEA. Deletions cut 6 bases from V and 11 bases from J, with 16 bases between. The CDR3 here is CSVGDRYQQYF. In DNA form, the CDR3 reads TGCAGCGTCGGGGACCGCTACCAGCAGTACTTC.

There are a few counts of this clonotype. This chain joins TRBV5-1 and TRBJ2-3; 11 bases are shared with TRBD1. Germline V lookup: CDR1 SGHRS, CDR2 YFSETQ. The CDR3 extends over 16 amino acids. V trimming: 3 bases; J trimming: 1 base; junction bases outside the gene matches: 4. In DNA form, the CDR3 reads TGCGCCAGCAGCTCCCGGGGACAGGGGGGCACAGATACGCAGTATTTT. Residues: CASSSRGQGGTDTQYF.

This chain links TRBV25-1 with TRBJ1-6, with D possibly TRBD1 on 6 matching bases. This CDR3 has 15 residues. Trimming stripped 5 bases from V and 3 bases from J, with 11 bases between. The germline CDR1 and CDR2 sequences are MGHDK and SYGVNS. The CDR3 nucleotides read TGTGCCAGCAGTCCGACAGGACTCTATAATTCACCCCTCCACTTT. Residues: CASSPTGLYNSPLHF. The whole variable domain, filled in from reference TRBV25-1 and TRBJ1-6, reads EADIYQTPRYLVIGTGKKITLECSQTMGHDKMYWYQQDPGMELHLIHYSYGVNSTEKGDLSSESTVSRIRTEHFPLTLESARPSHTSQYLCASSPTGLYNSPLHFGNGTRLTVT.

This clonotype has just a few counts. This chain joins TRBV12-3 or TRBV12-4 and TRBJ2-7, with D possibly matching TRBD2 (5 bases). CDR3 length equals 11 residues. Between the trimmed V and J ends, which lost 6 bases and 6 bases, there was a span of 9 bases. CDR3 DNA sequence: TGTGCCAGCAGAAGACGGGGCGAGCAGTACTTC. This translates into CASRRRGEQYF.

This clonotype has a count of ten or more. Given a much more abundant clone one base away, this may be a read error. The rearrangement joins TRBV12-3 or TRBV12-4 to TRBJ2-5; 7 positions match TRBD2. Trimming at V came to 7 bases and at J to 10 bases, leaving 9 bases not matched to a gene. This CDR3 has 12 residues. CDR3 nucleotides: TGTGCCAGCATTTTTGGCGGGAGTAGCCAGTACTTC. It translates to CASIFGGSSQYF.

This clonotype was counted a single time. This chain links TRBV28 with TRBJ2-1, with 10 bases that match TRBD2. The V gene's germline CDR1 is MDHEN and CDR2 SYDVKM. The CDR3 consists of 17 residues. After removal of 2 bases from V and 5 bases from J, the junction contained 9 bases not matched to a gene. CDR3 amino acids: CASSLMFTSGKNNEQFF. The CDR3 coding sequence is TGTGCCAGCAGTTTAATGTTTACTAGCGGGAAAAACAATGAGCAGTTCTTC. Drawing the rest from reference TRBV28 and TRBJ2-1, the complete variable domain is DVKVTQSSRYLVKRTGEKVFLECVQDMDHENMFWYRQDPGLGLRLIYFSYDVKMKEKGDIPEGYSVSREKKERFSLILESASTNQTSMYLCASSLMFTSGKNNEQFFGPGTRLTVL.

The chain couples TRBV19 to TRBJ2-5, with 14 bases matching TRBD2. The CDR3 loop spans 17 amino acids. The V and J ends lost 5 bases and 2 bases, in that order; junction bases with no gene match: 7. Germline CDR1 is LNHDA and CDR2 is SQIVND (reference sequence). The CDR3 loop reads CASSPVGLAGDQETQYF. As DNA, the CDR3 is TGTGCCAGTAGTCCTGTGGGACTAGCGGGGGATCAAGAGACCCAGTACTTC.

The CDR3 spells CASSLVTGASYNEQFF. As DNA, the CDR3 is TGTGCCAGCAGCTTGGTTACAGGGGCCTCCTACAATGAGCAGTTCTTC. V gene TRBV5-4 combines with J gene TRBJ2-1; 7 nucleotides agree with TRBD1. The CDR3 loop spans 16 amino acids. The germline V gene has CDR1 SGHNT and CDR2 YYREEE (reference sequence). Trimming at V came to 0 bases and at J to 0 bases, leaving 3 bases not matched to a gene.

In this sample, this clonotype turned up a few times. The J gene is TRBJ2-1, the V gene TRBV27; 13 bases fit TRBD2. V trimming: 5 bases; J trimming: 4 bases; junction bases outside the gene matches: 2. CDR3 length: 15 residues. Germline V gives CDR1 MNHEY, CDR2 SMNVEV (reference sequence). The CDR3 region has the DNA TGTGCCAGCAGTGGGGGACTAGCGGGATACAATGAGCAGTTCTTC. Residues: CASSGGLAGYNEQFF.

The chain employs TRBV7-9 and TRBJ1-1; possibly TRBD1 for D (6 bases). The CDR3 covers 14 residues. Germline CDR1 reads SEHNR; CDR2 reads FQNEAQ (reference sequence). Between the trimmed V and J ends, which lost 6 bases and 6 bases, there was a span of 17 bases. CDR3 amino acids: CASSQKGGGAEAFF. The CDR3 nucleotides read TGTGCCAGCAGTCAAAAGGGCGGGGGCGCTGAAGCTTTCTTT.

This clonotype was recorded at least ten times. V and J are TRBV3-1 and TRBJ1-1; the D is unclear. The CDR3 length is 13 residues. V was clipped by 1 base and J by 5 bases, with 8 bases between them. Per germline, CDR1 LGHDT and CDR2 YNNKEL (reference sequence). The CDR3 protein is CASSQAIRTEAFF. The CDR3 region has the DNA TGTGCCAGCAGCCAAGCTATTCGAACTGAAGCTTTCTTT.

The table lists this clonotype with a few counts. J is TRBJ2-1 and V is TRBV28; no reliable D call. The V gene's germline CDR1 is MDHEN and CDR2 SYDVKM. The V gene lost 7 bases and the J gene lost 3 bases, with 13 bases spanning the gap. The CDR3 has 14 amino acids. For the CDR3, the DNA is TGTGCCAGCATAAGGACGGATCACTACAATGAGCAGTTCTTC. It translates to CASIRTDHYNEQFF.

The genes are TRBV4-3 and TRBJ2-5; D is unresolved. The V gene lost 1 base and the J gene lost 4 bases, with 16 bases spanning the gap. This CDR3 region has 16 residues. The germline V gene encodes CDR1 LGHNA and CDR2 YSLEER. This CDR3 reads CASSQGYSYGRETQYF. The CDR3 region has the DNA TGCGCCAGCAGCCAAGGTTACTCCTACGGGCGAGAGACCCAGTACTTC.

The CDR3 loop reads CAISASALAGNEQYF. CDR3 nucleotide sequence: TGTGCCATCAGTGCATCGGCTCTAGCCGGGAACGAGCAGTACTTC. This chain links TRBV10-3 with TRBJ2-7; a weak D match, TRBD2 (5 bases). Germline V lookup: CDR1 ENHRY, CDR2 SYGVKD. This CDR3 spans 15 amino acids. V lost 4 bases to trimming and J lost 5 bases, with 18 bases between them.

The rearrangement joins TRBV5-1 to TRBJ2-1; the D gene is possibly TRBD2 (6 bases). CDR3 length: 16 residues. The germline V gene encodes CDR1 SGHRS and CDR2 YFSETQ. The V and J ends lost 1 base and 3 bases respectively, with 14 bases between them. CDR3: CASSLLGGGVYNEQFF. CDR3 DNA sequence: TGCGCCAGCAGCTTGTTGGGGGGTGGCGTCTACAATGAGCAGTTCTTC.

This rearrangement joins TRBV5-1 to TRBJ2-1, with D perhaps matching TRBD2 (5 bases). CDR1 and CDR2 from the germline V gene are SGHRS and YFSETQ. The CDR3 runs to 15 residues. V lost 2 bases and J 2 bases, leaving 11 bases between the germline ends. The chain's CDR3 is CASSLPGLTYNEQFF. CDR3 sequence (DNA): TGCGCCAGCAGCTTACCAGGACTCACCTACAATGAGCAGTTCTTC.

Turning to this clonotype: One base away lies a much larger clone, so this may be a sequencing read error. The CDR3 loop reads CASSRDGWGTQYF. The CDR3 nucleotides are TGTGCCAGCAGCCGAGATGGGTGGGGTACGCAGTATTTT. The V call is TRBV3-1, the J call TRBJ2-3; D is ambiguous. Germline V gives CDR1 LGHDT, CDR2 YNNKEL (reference sequence). Trimming took 4 bases from V and 8 from J, leaving 13 bases between them. This CDR3 is built from 13 residues.

The count of this clonotype is one. This rearrangement joins TRBV7-8 to TRBJ2-5; 7 bases align to TRBD2. Germline V gives CDR1 SGHVS, CDR2 FQNEAQ. The CDR3 runs to 15 residues. V was pared by 3 bases and J by 11 bases, with 15 bases of the junction left unmatched. For the CDR3, the DNA is TGTGCCAGCAGCTTTAGCGGGCTTAATAACAATGAGCAGTACTTC. As protein: CASSFSGLNNNEQYF.

The V call is TRBV5-1, the J call TRBJ2-5; 8 bases fit TRBD2. The CDR3 sequence is 15 residues long. After removal of 4 bases from V and 11 bases from J, the junction contained 16 bases not matched to a gene. CDR1 and CDR2 from the germline V gene are SGHRS and YFSETQ. CDR3 loop: CASSRGTRRDDEQYF. The CDR3 DNA reads as TGCGCCAGCAGCCGAGGGACTAGAAGAGACGATGAGCAGTACTTC.

Concerning this clonotype itself: This may be a read error: a much more frequent sequence differs by one nucleotide. The V gene is TRBV7-8, the J gene TRBJ2-1; tentative D call: TRBD1 (6 bases). The DNA end is more similar to TRBJ2-7, so the J call may be wrong. The CDR3 totals 16 residues. CDR1 is SGHVS, CDR2 FQNEAQ, per germline. CDR3 in DNA: TGTGCCAGCAGCTTAGAGGGGGTCAGCTCCTACAATGAGCAGTACTTC. This codes for CASSLEGVSSYNEQYF.

This clonotype was seen a few times. The chain uses TRBV6-6 and TRBJ1-4; unclear D gene. This CDR3 is 17 amino acids long. The germline CDR1 and CDR2 sequences are MNHNY and SVGAGI (reference sequence). V lost 3 bases and J lost 8, with 22 bases in between. CDR3 residues: CASSYLPVATGNEKLFF. DNA of the CDR3: TGTGCCAGCAGTTATCTCCCGGTGGCAACTGGAAACGAAAAACTGTTTTTT.

This clonotype has ten or more counts. The chain employs TRBV10-3 and TRBJ2-5; D is undetermined. Trimming stripped 4 bases from V and 5 bases from J, with 20 bases between. Germline values: CDR1 ENHRY, CDR2 SYGVKD. The CDR3 covers 16 residues. CDR3 region: CAISGTGPPTPETQYF. The CDR3, as DNA: TGTGCCATCAGTGGGACCGGTCCACCAACGCCGGAGACCCAGTACTTC.

This clonotype has a handful of counts. V and J are TRBV5-6 and TRBJ2-5; 7 bases map to TRBD2. This CDR3 is 16 amino acids long. Germline CDR1 SGHDT, CDR2 YYEEEE. After removal of 1 base from V and 5 bases from J, the junction contained 11 bases not matched to a gene. CDR3 residues: CASSLSVIAGRETQYF. The CDR3 region has the DNA TGTGCCAGCAGCTTGTCAGTAATAGCGGGTAGGGAGACCCAGTACTTC.

V and J are TRBV7-2 and TRBJ1-1, with D possibly TRBD1 on 5 matching bases. The germline gives CDR1 SGHTA, CDR2 FQGNSA. This CDR3 is 14 amino acids long. V lost 5 bases and J lost 11, with 21 bases in between. This CDR3 is CASSRYFRERFAFF. The DNA for the CDR3 is TGTGCCAGCAGCCGATACTTCAGGGAAAGGTTCGCTTTCTTT.

This clonotype was seen only a few times. V gene TRBV30 combines with J gene TRBJ2-1; TRBD2 is a possible D gene (6 bases). Per the germline V gene, CDR1 is GTSNPN and CDR2 is SVGIG (reference sequence). V was cut by 2 bases and J by 9 bases, with 11 bases left in between. The CDR3 sequence is 12 residues long. CDR3 amino acids: CAWSPRGSEQFF. As DNA, the CDR3 is TGTGCCTGGAGTCCACGGGGGTCTGAGCAGTTCTTC.

Regarding this clonotype: A much bigger clone sits one base away, suggesting this may be a read error. V usage is TRBV20-1 and J usage is TRBJ2-1; D ambiguous. The CDR3 is made up of 11 amino acids. Germline CDR1 DFQATT, CDR2 SNEGSKA (reference sequence). Trimming shortened V by 3 bases and J by 10 bases, and 10 bases separated the two germline ends. Here the CDR3 reads CSARDKYEQFF. The CDR3 DNA is TGCAGTGCTAGGGATAAGTACGAGCAGTTCTTC.